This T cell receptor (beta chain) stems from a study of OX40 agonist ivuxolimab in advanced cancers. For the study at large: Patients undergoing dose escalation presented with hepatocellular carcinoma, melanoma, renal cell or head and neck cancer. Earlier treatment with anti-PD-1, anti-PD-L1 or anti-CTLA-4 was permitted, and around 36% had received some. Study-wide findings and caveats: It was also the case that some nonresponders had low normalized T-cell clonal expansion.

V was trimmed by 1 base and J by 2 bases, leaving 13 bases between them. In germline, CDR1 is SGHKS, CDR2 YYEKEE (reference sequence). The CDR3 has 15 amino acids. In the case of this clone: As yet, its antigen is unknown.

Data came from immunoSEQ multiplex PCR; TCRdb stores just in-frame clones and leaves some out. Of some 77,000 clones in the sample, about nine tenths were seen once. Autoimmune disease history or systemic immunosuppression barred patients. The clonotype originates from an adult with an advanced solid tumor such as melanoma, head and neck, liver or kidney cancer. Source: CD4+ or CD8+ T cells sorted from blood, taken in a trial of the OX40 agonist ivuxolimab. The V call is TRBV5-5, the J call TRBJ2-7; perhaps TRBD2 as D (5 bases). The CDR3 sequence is CASSLIAEGTYEQYF. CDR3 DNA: TGTGCCAGCAGCTTGATAGCTGAGGGAACCTACGAGCAGTACTTC.